This TCR beta chain was documented in a study of post-analysis software for immune sequencing data. Study-wide background: Courses of disease covered relapsing-remitting, secondary progressive and progressive-relapsing multiple sclerosis.

V dropped 6 bases and J dropped 0; count of bases not matched to a gene: 10. The V gene's germline CDR1 is DFQATT and CDR2 SNEGSKA (reference sequence). The CDR3 spans 15 residues. Unique molecular identifiers had been added to the TCR beta cDNA libraries. Each sample of about 1 to 10 million input T cells yielded about 500,000 cDNA molecules, so each molecule approximated one T cell. TCRdb reanalysed the PCR reads using MiXCR and keeps one entry per CDR3 protein. The table has hundreds of thousands of distinct CDR3 sequences, about 32% seen once. General study results and limits: There were a few TRBV segments more frequent in patients than controls, and TRBV5-6, TRBV5-1 and TRBV20-1 were among them. Significantly lower normalized Chao1 diversity was found in patients with multiple sclerosis relative to controls. Strong co-clustering by F measure linked samples that shared a preparation batch.

Details on this clonotype: Its matching antigen is unknown.

This TCR was recovered from a girl between 5 and 17 years old with multiple sclerosis. This chain connects TRBV20-1 to TRBJ1-1, with TRBD1 identical over 7 bases. The sequencing sample was made of blood. CDR3 in amino acids: CSAPGQHSMNTEAFF. The DNA for the CDR3 is TGCAGTGCCCCGGGACAGCACAGTATGAACACTGAAGCTTTCTTT.